This TCR beta chain was identified during a study of T-cell reconstitution after alpha-beta-depleted transplantation in children. The CDR3 covers 14 residues. Germline V gene sequence: CDR1 SGDLS, CDR2 YYNGEE. The V and J ends lost 1 base and 4 bases respectively, with 12 bases between them. It was with unique molecular identifiers that the TCRbeta library was prepared. TCRdb re-derived calls from the PCR reads in MiXCR, one entry per CDR3 protein. The sample holds 380,000 or so distinct CDR3 sequences, roughly 13% seen once. This receptor was taken from a human donor who donated a stem cell graft to a child with Fanconi anemia. This specimen was PBMCs, taken from the stem cell graft. The chain recombines TRBV9 with TRBJ2-7; a possible D gene is TRBD2 (7 bases). The CDR3 loop reads CASSVRGASYEQYF. The CDR3 nucleotides read TGTGCCAGCAGCGTACGGGGGGCCTCGTACGAGCAGTACTTC.